These 9 T cell receptor beta chains share one sample of origin, sequenced in a study of cytomegalovirus exposure and HLA in healthy donors. Use of 60 Vbeta and 13 Jbeta primers characterized the PCR. Using immunoSEQ multiplex PCR, the repertoire was profiled, and TCRdb retains in-frame clones only, with some absent. The repertoire holds 160,000 or so clones, with more than 80% as singletons. Sequencing used PBMCs. Source of these receptors: a woman in her 30s in good health and CMV-seropositive.

The chain recombines TRBV27 with TRBJ2-2; weak D call: TRBD2 (5 bases). The V and J ends lost 0 bases and 12 bases respectively, with 11 bases between them. CDR1 is MNHEY, CDR2 SMNVEV, per germline (reference sequence). The CDR3 totals 13 residues. CDR3 nucleotides: TGTGCCAGCAGTTTATCACAAGCGGTTAAGCTGTTTTTT. This translates into CASSLSQAVKLFF.

The rearrangement uses TRBV7-2 and TRBJ2-1, with a weak D call TRBD2 (7 bases). The CDR3 loop spans 21 amino acids. From germline, CDR1 is SGHTA and CDR2 FQGNSA. Between the trimmed V and J ends, which lost 0 bases and 4 bases, there was a span of 28 bases. Written as DNA, the CDR3 is TGTGCCAGCAGCTTAGCCTCCCTATGGGGGGGCAATTTACGGTCGTACAATGAGCAGTTCTTC. Protein: CASSLASLWGGNLRSYNEQFF. Complete variable domain (other parts from reference TRBV7-2 and TRBJ2-1): GAGVSQSPSNKVTEKGKDVELRCDPISGHTALYWYRQSLGQGLEFLIYFQGNSAPDKSGLPSDRFSAERTGGSVSTLTIQRTQQEDSAVYLCASSLASLWGGNLRSYNEQFFGPGTRLTVL.

The genes are TRBV5-1 and TRBJ2-7; TRBD1 aligns across 9 bases. The CDR3 has 15 residues. V lost 4 bases, J lost 1 base, and 6 bases stayed unmatched. Per germline, CDR1 SGHRS and CDR2 YFSETQ. The CDR3 here is CASSPGTGTSYEQYF. The CDR3, as DNA: TGCGCCAGCAGCCCCGGGACAGGGACTTCCTACGAGCAGTACTTC.

The chain recombines TRBV5-1 with TRBJ2-1; 7 bases are shared with TRBD1. CDR1 is SGHRS and CDR2 is YFSETQ in the germline V gene. CDR3 length: 15 residues. Trimming at V came to 0 bases and at J to 7 bases, leaving 7 bases not matched to a gene. The DNA for the CDR3 is TGCGCCAGCAGCTTGGTTGAGACAGGGAAAAATGAGCAGTTCTTC. It specifies CASSLVETGKNEQFF. The full variable domain, rest sourced from reference TRBV5-1 and TRBJ2-1, is KAGVTQTPRYLIKTRGQQVTLSCSPISGHRSVSWYQQTPGQGLQFLFEYFSETQRNKGNFPGRFSGRQFSNSRSEMNVSTLELGDSALYLCASSLVETGKNEQFFGPGTRLTVL.

This chain uses TRBV15 with TRBJ1-1; D unclear. Germline V lookup: CDR1 LNHNV, CDR2 YYDKDF (reference sequence). The CDR3 has 13 amino acids. V shed 4 bases and J shed 6 bases, with 12 bases lying between them. The CDR3 sequence is CATSTVSGAEAFF. DNA of the CDR3: TGTGCCACCAGCACCGTAAGCGGGGCTGAAGCTTTCTTT. Combining the CDR3 with reference TRBV15 and TRBJ1-1 gives the whole variable domain DAMVIQNPRYQVTQFGKPVTLSCSQTLNHNVMYWYQQKSSQAPKLLFHYYDKDFNNEADTPDNFQSRRPNTSFCFLDIRSPGLGDTAMYLCATSTVSGAEAFFGQGTRLTVV.

This chain uses TRBV19 with TRBJ1-3; 9 nucleotides agree with TRBD1. The CDR3 covers 14 residues. J gave up 3 bases and V 9 bases, and 6 bases lay outside the gene matches. CDR1 is LNHDA, CDR2 SQIVND, per germline (reference sequence). The CDR3 sequence is CASEQGAYGNTIYF. The CDR3 DNA follows: TGTGCCAGCGAACAGGGGGCATATGGAAACACCATATATTTT.

The chain couples TRBV4-1 to TRBJ1-1; 8 nucleotides line up with TRBD1. This CDR3 contains 15 residues. Germline V gene sequence: CDR1 MGHRA, CDR2 YSYEKL. V dropped 1 base and J dropped 3; count of bases not matched to a gene: 4. CDR3 residues: CASSQVGRGHTEAFF. The DNA of the CDR3 is TGCGCCAGCAGCCAAGTGGGCAGGGGGCACACTGAAGCTTTCTTT.

V is TRBV7-2 and J is TRBJ1-1; tentative D call: TRBD1 (5 bases). Germline lookup yields CDR1 SGHTA and CDR2 FQGNSA. Trimming pared 5 bases from V and 10 bases from J, leaving 26 bases between. CDR3 size: 16 residues. CDR3 amino acids: CASSTNGGRVRLGAFF. The CDR3, as DNA: TGTGCCAGCAGCACTAATGGGGGGAGGGTTCGGTTGGGAGCTTTCTTT.

The V call is TRBV2, the J call TRBJ1-4; 11 nucleotides agree with TRBD1. There are 13 residues in the CDR3. CDR1 SNHLY and CDR2 FYNNEI come from the germline V gene. With V trimmed by 7 bases and J by 7 bases, 2 bases remained unmatched. CDR3 in DNA: TGTGCCAGCACGGGGACAGGGGGTGAAAAACTGTTTTTT. It is translated as CASTGTGGEKLFF.